These 25 T cell receptor beta chains were sequenced from one sample in a study of T cell repertoires in cytomegalovirus infection. One entry per CDR3 protein results from TCRdb running MiXCR on the reads. In the table there are about 770,000 distinct CDR3 sequences, roughly 28% of which are singletons. The antigens these receptors bind are not known. Source: cultured CD8+ T cells from PBMCs, taken from culture after CMV antigen stimulation. Receptors originate from a human donor in good health (CMV status not recorded). Some clones in this sample may be carry-over from other donors' samples.

The chain is built from TRBV24-1 and TRBJ2-6, with 8 bases lining up with TRBD1. Unmatched junction bases numbered 13, after V lost 3 bases and J lost 1 base. CDR3 length equals 20 residues. Germline lookup yields CDR1 KGHDR and CDR2 SFDVKD. CDR3 nucleotide sequence: TGTGCCACCAGTGATCCCTTGGACAGGGAGGAAGAGTCTGGGGCCAACGTCCTGACTTTC. Amino acids: CATSDPLDREEESGANVLTF.

The rearrangement joins TRBV27 to TRBJ2-7; TRBD2 matches 7 bases. Trimming took 4 bases from V and 5 from J; bases not matched to a gene: 8. CDR3 length: 14 amino acids. Germline CDR1 is MNHEY and CDR2 is SMNVEV (reference sequence). The DNA of the CDR3 is TGTGCCAGCAGTTACCAGGGAGGGGCAGACGAGCAGTACTTC. Translation gives CASSYQGGADEQYF.

This clonotype was observed a few times. In nucleotides, the CDR3 is TGTGCCATCAGTGAGTCGAGTCAGGGGAAGAAAGGGTACGAGCAGTACGTC. It codes for CAISESSQGKKGYEQYV. The J gene is TRBJ2-7, the V gene TRBV10-3; tentative D call: TRBD1 (6 bases). The CDR3 length is 17 residues. V shed 0 bases and J shed 4 bases, with 19 bases lying between them. The germline gives CDR1 ENHRY, CDR2 SYGVKD.

The chain combines TRBV18 with TRBJ1-5; 9 bases are shared with TRBD1. V shed 6 bases, J shed 2 bases, and the junction held 8 bases outside the gene matches. CDR1 is KGHSH, CDR2 LQKENI, per germline. The CDR3 totals 16 residues. CDR3 bases: TGTGCCAGCTCGGGGACAGGGTATTCGGGCAATCAGCCCCAGCATTTT. Amino acids: CASSGTGYSGNQPQHF.

This clonotype was detected many times. The rearrangement links TRBV7-2 to TRBJ1-1; D unresolved. Germline assignment: CDR1 SGHTA and CDR2 FQGNSA. V was cut by 2 bases and J by 5 bases, with 9 bases left in between. This CDR3 contains 13 residues. CDR3 bases: TGTGCCAGCAGCTTACCATCAGGAACTGAAGCTTTCTTT. It codes for CASSLPSGTEAFF.

This clonotype was detected a few times. This chain joins TRBV5-4 and TRBJ2-3; TRBD2 matches 9 bases. V trimming: 0 bases; J trimming: 4 bases; junction bases outside the gene matches: 6. The CDR3 runs 16 residues. Germline CDR1 reads SGHNT; CDR2 reads YYREEE (reference sequence). The CDR3 reads CASSLAQRGEADTQYF. CDR3 DNA: TGTGCCAGCAGCTTGGCCCAGCGGGGGGAAGCAGATACGCAGTATTTT.

V is TRBV7-9 and J is TRBJ2-2; possibly TRBD1 for D (5 bases). Trimming cost V 0 bases and J 4 bases, with 9 bases left between them. Germline CDR1 reads SEHNR; CDR2 reads FQNEAQ (reference sequence). The CDR3 loop spans 15 amino acids. As DNA, the CDR3 is TGTGCCAGCAGCTTAGCGCTCAGGGTCACCGGGGAGCTGTTTTTT. Translation: CASSLALRVTGELFF.

The rearrangement links TRBV5-6 to TRBJ2-1; 9 bases agree with TRBD2. The ends lost 4 bases at V and 1 base at J; junction bases unmatched: 9. The CDR3 sequence is 17 residues long. Germline V CDR1 and CDR2: SGHDT, YYEEEE. The CDR3 sequence is CASSPWIAGVSYNEQFF. The CDR3 coding sequence is TGTGCCAGCAGCCCCTGGATAGCGGGGGTGTCCTACAATGAGCAGTTCTTC.

CDR3: CASGIKYTGELFF. The CDR3 bases are TGCGCCAGCGGGATCAAATACACCGGGGAGCTGTTTTTT. The chain joins TRBV10-2 to TRBJ2-2; no clear D. There are 13 residues in the CDR3. The germline CDR1 and CDR2 sequences are WSHSY and SAAADI. V was pared by 8 bases and J by 3 bases, with 10 bases between.

The V gene is TRBV27, the J gene TRBJ1-4; weak D call: TRBD1 (5 bases). V shed 10 bases and J shed 0 bases, with 12 bases lying between them. CDR1 and CDR2 from the germline V gene are MNHEY and SMNVEV (reference sequence). This CDR3 has 14 residues. The CDR3 DNA reads as TGTGCCACTCAGGGAATAGCAACTAATGAAAAACTGTTTTTT. Translating gives CATQGIATNEKLFF.

This clonotype occurred many times. The rearrangement links TRBV12-3 or TRBV12-4 to TRBJ1-3; no clear D. Trimming stripped 4 bases from V and 1 base from J, with 14 bases between. The CDR3 length is 16 residues. The CDR3 loop is CASSSGKGGSGNTIYF. The CDR3 DNA sequence: TGTGCCAGCAGTTCCGGAAAGGGTGGGTCTGGAAACACCATATATTTT.

This chain uses TRBV6-2 or TRBV6-3 with TRBJ2-1; 7 nucleotides line up with TRBD2. Germline CDR1 is MNHEY and CDR2 is SVGEGT. The CDR3 runs 16 residues. With 7 bases clipped from V and 0 bases from J, the junction kept 9 bases outside the gene matches. The chain's CDR3 is CASTETVAGSYNEQFF. CDR3 DNA: TGTGCCAGCACCGAGACGGTAGCGGGCTCCTACAATGAGCAGTTCTTC.

The genes are TRBV27 and TRBJ2-1, with 9 positions matching TRBD2. V shed 4 bases and J 3 bases; nucleotides not matched to a gene: 7. This CDR3 spans 16 amino acids. CDR1 is MNHEY, CDR2 SMNVEV, per germline (reference sequence). The CDR3, as DNA: TGTGCCAGCAGTTCTAGCGGGGTCTCCTACTACAATGAGCAGTTCTTC. Residues: CASSSSGVSYYNEQFF.

In its sample, this clonotype was seen a few times. V is TRBV4-1 and J is TRBJ1-1; D gene uncertain. Germline lookup yields CDR1 MGHRA and CDR2 YSYEKL. Trimming shortened V by 1 base and J by 11 bases, and 11 bases separated the two germline ends. The CDR3 runs to 12 residues. The CDR3 nucleotides read TGCGCCAGCAGCCAAGCCCCGAGGCGGGCTTTCTTT. Translating it yields CASSQAPRRAFF.

This chain connects TRBV4-2 to TRBJ2-2; D is undetermined. The CDR3 is 16 amino acids. V was shortened by 0 bases and J by 2 bases, with 10 bases between the two germline ends. Per germline, CDR1 LGHNA and CDR2 YNFKEQ. The CDR3 loop is CASSQDTAINTGELFF. CDR3 bases: TGTGCCAGCAGCCAAGACACAGCCATAAACACCGGGGAGCTGTTTTTT.

This chain joins TRBV20-1 and TRBJ1-5; TRBD1 is a possible D gene (5 bases). Germline CDR1 is DFQATT and CDR2 is SNEGSKA (reference sequence). The germline V and J ends were trimmed by 0 bases and 2 bases, with 17 bases remaining between them. The CDR3 has 17 residues. The CDR3 spells CSARDYRGVVGNQPQHF. Here the CDR3 DNA reads TGCAGTGCTAGAGATTACCGAGGGGTTGTGGGCAATCAGCCCCAGCATTTT.

This clonotype has just a few counts. The chain uses TRBV6-6 and TRBJ1-1, with D unclear. This CDR3 contains 17 residues. Germline CDR1 MNHNY, CDR2 SVGAGI (reference sequence). V lost 5 bases and J lost 2, with 21 bases in between. The CDR3 bases are TGTGCCAGCAGTGTCTTTTATCGGCAGGCTGTAAACACTGAAGCTTTCTTT. Residues: CASSVFYRQAVNTEAFF.

The chain is built from TRBV5-1 and TRBJ2-3; D perhaps matches TRBD1 (5 bases). CDR3 size: 16 residues. V was shortened by 4 bases and J by 5 bases, with 20 bases between the two germline ends. CDR1 is SGHRS and CDR2 is YFSETQ in the germline V gene. The CDR3 loop is CASSPVGSGLRDTQYF. CDR3 sequence (DNA): TGCGCCAGCAGCCCTGTGGGGTCAGGGTTACGAGATACGCAGTATTTT.

At least ten counts were recorded for this clonotype. V and J are TRBV7-9 and TRBJ2-3; possible D gene TRBD2, 7 bases. The CDR3 covers 16 residues. CDR1 SEHNR and CDR2 FQNEAQ come from the germline V gene (reference sequence). V was clipped by 6 bases and J by 4 bases, with 20 bases between them. In DNA form, the CDR3 reads TGTGCCAGCAGACCTACGGGGGGCAAGTCTGCAGATACGCAGTATTTT. Its translation: CASRPTGGKSADTQYF.

This clonotype was seen at least ten times. The chain joins TRBV7-8 to TRBJ2-1, with TRBD1 matching 7 bases. The V segment lost 5 bases and the J segment 4 bases; nucleotides outside the gene matches: 8. This CDR3 is built from 15 residues. Per germline, CDR1 SGHVS and CDR2 FQNEAQ. This chain's CDR3 is CASSPPAGGYNEQFF. The CDR3, as DNA: TGTGCCAGCAGCCCTCCTGCAGGGGGATACAATGAGCAGTTCTTC.

In this sample, this clonotype turned up a few times. The genes are TRBV7-6 and TRBJ1-6; D not resolved. The CDR3 loop spans 13 amino acids. Germline CDR1 and CDR2: SGHVS and FNYEAQ. Trimming removed 5 bases from V and 7 bases from J, with 9 bases in between. CDR3: CASSNEPNSPLHF. The DNA for the CDR3 is TGTGCCAGCAGCAACGAACCAAATTCACCCCTCCACTTT.

This clonotype was seen at least ten times. This chain connects TRBV7-2 to TRBJ2-1; D may be TRBD1 (6 bases). The CDR3 extends over 14 amino acids. The V gene's germline CDR1 is SGHTA and CDR2 FQGNSA. Trimming took 2 bases from V and 7 from J, leaving 12 bases between them. The CDR3 coding sequence is TGTGCCAGCAGCTTATTATCCCAGGGGAATGAGCAGTTCTTC. It encodes CASSLLSQGNEQFF.

This clonotype was observed many times. V gene TRBV7-9 combines with J gene TRBJ2-1; the match to TRBD2 covers 7 bases. This CDR3 has 15 amino acids. Germline V lookup: CDR1 SEHNR, CDR2 FQNEAQ (reference sequence). J gave up 5 bases and V 5 bases, and 9 bases lay outside the gene matches. The chain's CDR3 is CASSLDSAGDNEQFF. CDR3 nucleotides: TGTGCCAGCAGCCTTGACTCGGCGGGGGACAATGAGCAGTTCTTC.

V usage is TRBV6-8 and J usage is TRBJ1-2; no definite D call. CDR3 length: 15 residues. With 6 bases removed from V and 0 bases from J, the gap between germline ends came to 14 bases. The germline CDR1 and CDR2 sequences are MNHGY and SAAAGT. The CDR3 coding sequence is TGTGCCAGCAGAGATTGGACGGACCCTAACTATGGCTACACCTTC. Residues: CASRDWTDPNYGYTF.

This clonotype was detected many times. The chain carries TRBV7-8 and TRBJ2-7; TRBD1 is a possible D gene (6 bases). The length of the CDR3 is 13 residues. Looked up from germline, CDR1 is SGHVS and CDR2 is FQNEAQ. V dropped 5 bases and J dropped 3 bases, with 11 bases sitting between them. The CDR3 is CASSRDTLYEQYF. CDR3 nucleotide sequence: TGTGCCAGCAGCCGGGACACCCTCTACGAGCAGTACTTC.